Sequencing of this TCR beta chain was carried out in a study of early T cells in non-severe SARS-CoV-2 infection (dated by TCRdb to about 2021). In terms of the full investigation: Because TCR sequencing relied on bulk RNA taken from unsorted whole blood, pairing of alpha and beta chains was not possible.

This clonotype was detected only a few times. Its antigen target is currently unknown. There are no base qualities to consult, and no much larger clone falls within one base. The CDR3 covers 17 residues, taking in both the cysteine and the phenylalanine. Left in the record is the CDR3 DNA by itself, 51 bases read in frame from the first base. V has 3 bases trimmed and J has 3 bases trimmed; junction bases matching no gene number 11. Receptor amplification or capture employed 5' RACE. TCRdb records NextSeq 500 as the sequencer. To correct for sequencing error and PCR bias, the TCR library protocol tagged individual cDNA molecules with unique molecular identifiers. Both TCR alpha and beta chains were sequenced, and tight co-correlation was observed between alpha and beta sequence abundances in each sample. As for the authors' bioinformatics: Decombinator V4 was used to perform V gene, J gene and CDR3 annotation of TCR sequences. Expanded TCRs were defined as changing significantly between any two time points under a Poisson model with p below 0.0001. Abundances of TCRs were expressed as counts per million after normalisation to the total number of TCRs sequenced in each sample. MAIT TCRs were defined by TRAV1-2 paired with TRAJ12, TRAJ20 or TRAJ33, and iNKT TCRs by TRAV10 paired with TRAJ18. VDJdb, accessed 1 November 2021, was searched for CMV, EBV and SARS-CoV-2 annotated TCRs, excluding TCRs annotated for multiple antigens. TCRdb's own reprocessing of the public reads used fastp at Q25 and MiXCR and kept productive beta chains. Each entry merges the rows of one CDR3 protein and shows their most common DNA and genes. The V and J calls were determined by TCRdb, not by the authors. The sample data list roughly 93,000 distinct CDR3 sequences, and about 11% of these were observed just once. Clones ranked in the top ten supply 4% to 5.5% of the sample.

This was a case-control study nested in a cohort of healthcare workers in London, UK, who had nasopharyngeal swab PCR tests and blood samples taken every week. Between 23 and 31 March 2020, the week of the UK lockdown, healthcare workers were enrolled and then followed up weekly for as long as 16 weeks. Here is what the overall study found, with its caveats: Matching against VDJdb was skewed toward anti-spike CD8 responses, likely underestimated virus-specific expansions, and missed private and CD4 specificities.

The specimen sequenced was whole blood. The rearranged segments are TRBV12-3 or TRBV12-4 and TRBJ2-4; TRBD2 agrees with 7 junctional bases. The origin of this receptor is an adult who was a healthcare worker with PCR-confirmed SARS-CoV-2 infection or an uninfected control (not recorded which). The sequenced DNA: TGTGCCAGCAGTTTGCGGCGGGAGAACGCCGACAAAAACATTCAGTACTTC. Translation gives CASSLRRENADKNIQYF.